This T cell receptor (beta chain) was identified in a study of beta chain features in type 1 diabetes. The study's findings and limits: HLA influence on TCRB rearrangement stayed unresolved here. VDJ junctions from patients with type 1 diabetes contained fewer insertions and more deletions.

Expressed TCRB transcripts were sequenced after all isolated RNA was converted to cDNA. The table came from immunoSEQ multiplex PCR; TCRdb's copy has only in-frame clones and leaves some out. The sample has about 360,000 clones, roughly an eighth seen once; the top ten hold approximately 0.015%. As for this clone: Its target is unknown.

Germline V gene lookup returns CDR1 SGHTA and CDR2 FQGNSA. The CDR3 spans 15 residues. Germline trimming cut 3 bases from V and 0 bases from J; bases unmatched to any gene: 4. The sample comprised naive CD4+ T cells from blood. The chain joins TRBV7-2 to TRBJ1-1, with TRBD1 matching over 7 bases. This sequence originates from a man aged 18 to 29 in good health. CDR3 coding DNA: TGTGCCAGCAGCTTTGGCGGGACAGTGAACACTGAAGCTTTCTTT. Its translation is CASSFGGTVNTEAFF.